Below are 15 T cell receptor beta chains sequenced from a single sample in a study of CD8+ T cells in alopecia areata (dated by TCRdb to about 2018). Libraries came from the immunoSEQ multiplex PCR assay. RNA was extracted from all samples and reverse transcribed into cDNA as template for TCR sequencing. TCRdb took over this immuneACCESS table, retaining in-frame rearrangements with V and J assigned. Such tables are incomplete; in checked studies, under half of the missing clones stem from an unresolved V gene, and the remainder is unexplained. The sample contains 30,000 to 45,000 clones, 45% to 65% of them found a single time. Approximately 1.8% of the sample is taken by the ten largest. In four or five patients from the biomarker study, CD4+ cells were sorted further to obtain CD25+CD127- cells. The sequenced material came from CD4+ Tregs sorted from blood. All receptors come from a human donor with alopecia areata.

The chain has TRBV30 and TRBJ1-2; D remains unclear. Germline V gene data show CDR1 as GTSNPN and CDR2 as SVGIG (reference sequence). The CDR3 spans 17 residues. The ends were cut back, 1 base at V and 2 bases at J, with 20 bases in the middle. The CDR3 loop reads CAWSAPQGLSSNYGYTF. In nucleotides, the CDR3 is TGTGCCTGGAGTGCTCCTCAAGGACTGAGTTCCAACTATGGCTACACCTTC.

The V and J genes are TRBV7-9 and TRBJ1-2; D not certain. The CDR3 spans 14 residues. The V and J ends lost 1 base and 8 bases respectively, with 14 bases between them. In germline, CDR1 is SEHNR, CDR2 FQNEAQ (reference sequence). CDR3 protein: CASSLDGGVGGYTF. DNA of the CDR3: TGTGCCAGCAGCTTAGATGGCGGGGTGGGAGGCTACACCTTC.

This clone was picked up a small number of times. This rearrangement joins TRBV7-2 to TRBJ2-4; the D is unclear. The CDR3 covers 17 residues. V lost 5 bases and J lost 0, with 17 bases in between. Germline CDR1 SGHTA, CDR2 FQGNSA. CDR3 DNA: TGTGCCAGCAGCCCACCCCTCCGACTGATAGCCAAAAACATTCAGTACTTC. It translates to CASSPPLRLIAKNIQYF.

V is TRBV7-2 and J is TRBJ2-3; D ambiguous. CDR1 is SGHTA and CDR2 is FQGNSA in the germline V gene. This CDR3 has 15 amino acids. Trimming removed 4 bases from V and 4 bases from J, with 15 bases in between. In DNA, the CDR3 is TGTGCCAGCAGCTCCTTTAGACGGGCGCCAGATACGCAGTATTTT. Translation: CASSSFRRAPDTQYF.

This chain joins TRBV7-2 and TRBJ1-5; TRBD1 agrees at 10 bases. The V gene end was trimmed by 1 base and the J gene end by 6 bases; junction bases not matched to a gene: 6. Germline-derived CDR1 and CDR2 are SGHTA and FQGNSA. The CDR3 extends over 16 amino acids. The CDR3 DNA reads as TGTGCCAGCAGCTTAGTAGGGACAGGGGAAGGTCAGCCCCAGCATTTT. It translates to CASSLVGTGEGQPQHF.

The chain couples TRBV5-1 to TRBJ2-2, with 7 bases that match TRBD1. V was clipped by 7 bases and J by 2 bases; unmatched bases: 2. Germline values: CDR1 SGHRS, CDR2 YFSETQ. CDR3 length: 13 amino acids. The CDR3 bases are TGCGCCAGCGGGACAGCCAACACCGGGGAGCTGTTTTTT. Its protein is CASGTANTGELFF.

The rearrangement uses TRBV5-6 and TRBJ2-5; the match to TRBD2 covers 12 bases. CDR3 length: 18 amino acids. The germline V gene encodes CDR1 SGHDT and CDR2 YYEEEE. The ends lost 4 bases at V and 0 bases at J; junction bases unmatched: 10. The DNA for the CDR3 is TGTGCCAGCAGCCCGAAAACTAGCGGGGGGCAGTACCAAGAGACCCAGTACTTC. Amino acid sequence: CASSPKTSGGQYQETQYF.

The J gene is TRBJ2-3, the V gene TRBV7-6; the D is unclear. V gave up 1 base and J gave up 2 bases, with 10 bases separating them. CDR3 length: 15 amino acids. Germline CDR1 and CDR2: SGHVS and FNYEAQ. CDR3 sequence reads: CASSLGVGITDTQYF. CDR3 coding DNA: TGTGCCAGCAGCTTAGGGGTTGGGATCACAGATACGCAGTATTTT.

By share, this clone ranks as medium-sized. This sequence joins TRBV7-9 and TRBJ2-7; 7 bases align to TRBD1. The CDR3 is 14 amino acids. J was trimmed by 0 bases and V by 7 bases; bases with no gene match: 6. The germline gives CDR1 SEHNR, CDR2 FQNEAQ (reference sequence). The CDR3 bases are TGTGCCAGCACCTGGGACAGATCCTCCTACGAGCAGTACTTC. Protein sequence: CASTWDRSSYEQYF.

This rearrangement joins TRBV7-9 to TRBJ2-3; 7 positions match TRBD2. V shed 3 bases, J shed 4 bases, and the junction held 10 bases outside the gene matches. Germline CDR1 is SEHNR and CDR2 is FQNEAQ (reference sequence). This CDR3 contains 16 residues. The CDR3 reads CASSFLAAASPDTQYF. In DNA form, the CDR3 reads TGTGCCAGCAGCTTCCTAGCGGCAGCCTCCCCAGATACGCAGTATTTT.

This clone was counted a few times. CDR3 residues: CASSPVGINEKLFF. The CDR3 DNA follows: TGTGCCAGCAGCCCAGTAGGGATTAATGAAAAACTGTTTTTT. The chain couples TRBV7-9 to TRBJ1-4; D not resolved. This CDR3 is 14 amino acids long. Between the trimmed V and J ends, which lost 5 bases and 4 bases, there was a span of 11 bases. Germline CDR1 and CDR2: SEHNR and FQNEAQ (reference sequence).

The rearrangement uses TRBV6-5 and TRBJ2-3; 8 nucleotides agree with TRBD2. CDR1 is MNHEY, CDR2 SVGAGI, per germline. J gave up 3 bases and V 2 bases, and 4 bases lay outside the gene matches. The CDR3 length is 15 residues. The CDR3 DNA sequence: TGTGCCAGCAGTTACGAGGGCGGGAGGACAGATACGCAGTATTTT. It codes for CASSYEGGRTDTQYF.

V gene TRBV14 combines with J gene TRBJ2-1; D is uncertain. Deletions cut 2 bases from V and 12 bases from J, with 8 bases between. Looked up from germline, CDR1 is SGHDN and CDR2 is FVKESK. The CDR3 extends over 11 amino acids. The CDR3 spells CASSQLIWQFF. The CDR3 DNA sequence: TGTGCCAGCAGCCAACTGATATGGCAGTTCTTC. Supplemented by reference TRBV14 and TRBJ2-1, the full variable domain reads EAGVTQFPSHSVIEKGQTVTLRCDPISGHDNLYWYRRVMGKEIKFLLHFVKESKQDESGMPNNRFLAERTGGTYSTLKVQPAELEDSGVYFCASSQLIWQFFGPGTRLTVL.

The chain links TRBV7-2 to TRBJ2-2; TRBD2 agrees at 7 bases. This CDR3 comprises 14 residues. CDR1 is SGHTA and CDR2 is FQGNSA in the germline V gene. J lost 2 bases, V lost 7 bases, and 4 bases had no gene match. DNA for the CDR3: TGTGCCAGCACCCCGACTAGCAACACCGGGGAGCTGTTTTTT. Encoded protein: CASTPTSNTGELFF. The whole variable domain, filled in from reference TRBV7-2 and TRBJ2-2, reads GAGVSQSPSNKVTEKGKDVELRCDPISGHTALYWYRQSLGQGLEFLIYFQGNSAPDKSGLPSDRFSAERTGGSVSTLTIQRTQQEDSAVYLCASTPTSNTGELFFGEGSRLTVL.

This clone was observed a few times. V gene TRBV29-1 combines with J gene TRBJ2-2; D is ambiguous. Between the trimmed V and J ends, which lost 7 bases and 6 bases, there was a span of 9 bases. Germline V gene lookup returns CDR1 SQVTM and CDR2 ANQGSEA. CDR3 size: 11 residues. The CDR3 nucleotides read TGCAGCGCCCAAGTCCCCGGGGAGCTGTTTTTT. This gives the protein CSAQVPGELFF.